The clone carrying this T cell receptor beta chain has ten or more counts. The record originates from a study of regulatory T cells in long-lasting Graves disease. Overall study context: Disease was considered persistent Graves' disease after over 5 years of antithyroid drugs (with positive TSH receptor antibodies).

Time point indicated: persistent/refractory GD, antithyroid drugs over 5 years with positive TRAb. From PBMCs, RNA was extracted and then used to make the TCR library. Sequencing libraries for TCR beta were prepared with iRepertoire HTBI primers and Arm-PCR of CDR3 regions. MiXCR, run by TCRdb on the multiplex PCR reads, gives a single entry per CDR3 protein. The sample lists roughly 450,000 distinct CDR3 sequences; under 25% were seen once. The CDR3 consists of 15 residues. J was trimmed by 5 bases and V by 6 bases; bases with no gene match: 11. The source material was peripheral blood mononuclear cells (PBMCs), sampled when the disease was refractory, from a patient treated with antithyroid drugs. The chain recombines TRBV12-3 or TRBV12-4 with TRBJ1-1, with 8 bases matching TRBD1. This receptor was identified in a female donor with Graves disease. The CDR3 protein is CASRPPTGGGTEAFF. As DNA, the CDR3 is TGTGCCAGCAGACCACCCACAGGGGGTGGTACTGAAGCTTTCTTT.